The clone carrying this T cell receptor beta chain was observed a handful of times. This entry is derived from a study of graft-versus-host responses after intestinal transplantation. For the study at large: Transplantation in recipients was multivisceral, liver-intestinal, or isolated intestinal. Tacrolimus and steroids were given for around 3 years to all recipients after anti-thymocyte globulin induction.

Graft specimens yielded both intraepithelial and lamina propria lymphocytes. The CDR3 runs 16 residues. In germline, CDR1 is MGHRA, CDR2 YSYEKL. The V end lost 0 bases, the J end lost 0 bases, and 8 bases lay between the germline ends. Assay used: immunoSEQ multiplex PCR; TCRdb lists only in-frame clones, some missing. In the table there are fewer than 10,000 clones, approximately 77% of which are singletons. The specimen comprised ileum tissue, sampled 450 to 480 days after intestinal transplantation. V usage is TRBV4-1 and J usage is TRBJ1-4, with D perhaps TRBD1 (5 bases). The TCR was taken from a human patient who received an intestinal transplant, so some T cells may come from the graft donor. The CDR3 loop reads CASSQDQGATNEKLFF. CDR3 in DNA: TGCGCCAGCAGCCAAGATCAGGGCGCAACTAATGAAAAACTGTTTTTT.